This entry lists 5 T cell receptor beta chains sequenced from one sample in a study of blood T cell repertoires in COVID-19. The table came from immunoSEQ multiplex PCR; TCRdb's copy has only in-frame clones and leaves some out. The sample contains over 80,000 clones, 79% of which appear only once. The sequenced material came from peripheral blood. These receptors were obtained from a woman at least 80 years old with active or convalescent COVID-19.

The chain uses TRBV19 and TRBJ2-3; 7 positions agree with TRBD2. Germline V lookup: CDR1 LNHDA, CDR2 SQIVND (reference sequence). The CDR3 totals 15 residues. Trimming at V came to 5 bases and at J to 0 bases, leaving 5 bases not matched to a gene. The CDR3 spells CASSFLAASTDTQYF. The CDR3 nucleotides read TGTGCCAGTAGTTTCCTAGCGGCTAGCACAGATACGCAGTATTTT.

The rearrangement uses TRBV7-6 and TRBJ2-7; TRBD2 matches at 10 bases. The germline gives CDR1 SGHVS, CDR2 FNYEAQ. Trimming removed 4 bases from V and 7 bases from J; junction bases left unmatched: 13. The CDR3 runs to 16 residues. CDR3 sequence: CASSYLISGRPGEQYF. CDR3 sequence (DNA): TGTGCCAGCAGCTATCTTATTAGCGGGAGGCCTGGGGAGCAGTACTTC.

The chain recombines TRBV12-3 or TRBV12-4 with TRBJ1-1; 7 bases are a match to TRBD1. The CDR3 runs 12 residues. V was pared by 5 bases and J by 7 bases, with 4 bases of the junction left unmatched. The DNA for the CDR3 is TGTGCCAGCAGTCCGCGGACAGGTGAAGCTTTCTTT. Translating it yields CASSPRTGEAFF.

This clone was detected only once. The chain links TRBV7-6 to TRBJ2-2; the match to TRBD2 covers 9 bases. V lost 0 bases to trimming and J lost 4 bases; unmatched junction nucleotides: 9. CDR1 and CDR2 (germline): SGHVS, FNYEAQ. The CDR3 spans 18 residues. The CDR3 here is CASSLARGRASGTGELFF. Here the CDR3 DNA reads TGTGCCAGCAGCTTAGCGCGCGGGAGGGCCTCGGGCACCGGGGAGCTGTTTTTT.

V is TRBV6-5 and J is TRBJ1-2; 10 nucleotides align to TRBD1. Germline CDR1 MNHEY, CDR2 SVGAGI. CDR3 length equals 15 residues. With 6 bases clipped from V and 5 bases from J, the junction kept 9 bases outside the gene matches. The CDR3 reads CASRGGGQGIYGYTF. CDR3 DNA: TGTGCCAGCAGGGGTGGGGGACAGGGGATTTATGGCTACACCTTC.